The clone carrying this T cell receptor beta chain has a count of ten or more. Its antigen is undetermined. The record originates from a study of T cells in Graves' hyperthyroidism and ophthalmopathy. Study-level background: The authors collected peripheral blood at initial diagnosis, before any treatment.

The study, taken as a whole, reports: Researchers found most expanded thyroid clonotypes above 0.001 in blood as well. Classification by a 13 V-J model distinguished ophthalmopathy from stable hyperthyroidism.

Authors of the study amplified TCR beta CDR3 regions from RNA transcripts. The HTBI set primed first-round TCR CDR3 RT-PCR. TCRdb independently ran MiXCR on the multiplex PCR reads; one entry per CDR3 protein. The table has about 560,000 distinct CDR3 sequences, approximately 14% seen once. The TCR was taken from a woman between 40 and 55 years old with Graves' hyperthyroidism. Sequences were obtained from blood.

The CDR3 nucleotides are TGTGCCAGCAGCCCCCGGACGAACCAAGAGACCCAGTACTTC. Its translation is CASSPRTNQETQYF. The genes are TRBV11-1 and TRBJ2-5; no reliable D call. Per the germline V gene, CDR1 is SGHAT and CDR2 is FQDESV (reference sequence). Trimming stripped 5 bases from V and 0 bases from J, with 10 bases between. The CDR3 totals 14 residues.